These T cell receptor beta chains were read from a single sample in a study of identical twins. One entry per CDR3 protein results from TCRdb running MiXCR on the 5' RACE reads. The table shows hundreds of thousands of distinct CDR3 sequences, with 20% to 25% occurring only once. This same sample was also part of a study on T cells expressing NK-cell markers.

The material sequenced was CD4+ T cells sorted from blood. These receptors all stem from a woman in her late teens or twenties in good health. CDR3s include the opening cysteine and the closing phenylalanine or tryptophan. The order of the fields is V gene, J gene, clone size, D gene, CDR3 DNA, CDR3 protein. A D gene is named only where the DNA matches it firmly. Size is stated for part of the rows, as once, few or many counts, or as a class when the clone is expanded.

>TRBV5-1|TRBJ2-1|NA|NA
TGCGCCAGCAGCTTGACGGTTCTCGACAATGAGCAGTTCTTC
CASSLTVLDNEQFF
>TRBV20-1|TRBJ2-1|few|NA
TGCAGTGCTGGCCGGACACGCTCCTACAATGAGCAGTTCTTC
CSAGRTRSYNEQFF
>TRBV27|TRBJ2-5|NA|NA
TGTGCCAGCAGTTTATCTCCGACACCGATTCAAGAGACCCAGTACTTC
CASSLSPTPIQETQYF
>TRBV15|TRBJ2-1|few|NA
TGTGCCACCAGCACCCCTTACAATGAGCAGTTCTTC
CATSTPYNEQFF
>TRBV20-1|TRBJ2-7|NA|NA
TGCAGTGCTAGGCTAGCGAGATCCTACGAGCAGTACTTC
CSARLARSYEQYF
>TRBV12-5|TRBJ2-3|NA|NA
TGTGCTAGTGGTTTGGGTACTAGCACAGATACGCAGTATTTT
CASGLGTSTDTQYF
>TRBV27|TRBJ1-2|NA|NA
TGTGCCAGCAGGAGGGGGGAGACAAACTATGGCTACACCTTC
CASRRGETNYGYTF
>TRBV2|TRBJ2-3|once|TRBD2
TGTGCCAGCAGTGAAACGGTAGCGGGGAGCACAGATACGCAGTATTTT
CASSETVAGSTDTQYF
>TRBV29-1|TRBJ2-7|NA|TRBD1
TGCAGCGTTGAAGATTCCGGGACAGGGACCTCCTACGAGCAGTACTTC
CSVEDSGTGTSYEQYF
>TRBV7-3|TRBJ1-2|few|NA
TGTGCCAGCAGCTCCGGGAAGGACTATGGCTACACCTTC
CASSSGKDYGYTF
>TRBV11-2|TRBJ2-2|many|NA
TGTGCCAGCAGGTGGGGCCGCACCGGGGAGCTGTTTTTT
CASRWGRTGELFF
>TRBV5-5|TRBJ2-7|few|TRBD1
TGTGCCAGCCGCCACAGGGGATCCTACGAGCAGTACTTC
CASRHRGSYEQYF
>TRBV6-4|TRBJ2-1|NA|NA
TGTGCCAGCAGTGACCCCCGGAGCGTTGAGCAGTTCTTC
CASSDPRSVEQFF
>TRBV7-9|TRBJ2-1|few|TRBD1
TGTGCCAGCAGCTTAAGTCTCGCAGGGGGCTCCCATGAGCAGTTCTTC
CASSLSLAGGSHEQFF
>TRBV15|TRBJ2-1|few|NA
TGTGCCACCAGCATACCGGGGAGTGAGCAGTTCTTC
CATSIPGSEQFF
>TRBV11-2|TRBJ2-7|few|NA
TGTGCCAGCAGTTACCGGGACGGGCGCTACGAGCAGTACTTC
CASSYRDGRYEQYF
>TRBV27|TRBJ1-1|many|NA
TGTGCCAGCAGTTTCCAGGAGGGCACTGAAGCTTTCTTT
CASSFQEGTEAFF
>TRBV11-1|TRBJ1-2|few|TRBD1
TGTGCCAGCAGCCCGACGACAGGGGTCGGCTACACCTTC
CASSPTTGVGYTF
>TRBV7-2|TRBJ2-7|NA|TRBD2
TGTGCCAGCAGCTTAGCCCGTTGGGGGGGCGAGCAGTACTTC
CASSLARWGGEQYF
>TRBV12-3/TRBV12-4|TRBJ1-1|NA|NA
TGTGCCAGCAGTTCGGACGAACTGAACACTGAAGCTTTCTTT
CASSSDELNTEAFF